The TCR beta chain described here comes from a study of blood T cell repertoires in COVID-19. On the study more broadly: Sources were T cells, B-cell-depleted T cells, or PBMCs; the material itself was cDNA or gDNA.

In the original processing: How many nucleated cells were present was estimated from reference gene primer amplification. Sequenced by immunoSEQ multiplex PCR; TCRdb stores in-frame clones only, minus some. The V and J calls and the clone size are those of that table, but D and trimming were determined from the DNA. The repertoire holds approximately 96,000 clones, with 90% to 95% as singletons. Per the germline V gene, CDR1 is SQVTM and CDR2 is ANQGSEA. The CDR3 contains 12 residues. With V trimmed by 8 bases and J by 3 bases, 4 bases remained unmatched. The sequenced sample was peripheral blood. This sequence was found in a human donor with active COVID-19. The donor label of this sample is uncertain. This chain connects TRBV29-1 to TRBJ1-1; 9 bases line up with TRBD1. CDR3 in amino acids: CSFGQGYTEAFF. As DNA, the CDR3 is TGCAGCTTCGGACAGGGGTACACTGAAGCTTTCTTT.